This T cell receptor beta chain was identified in a study of monozygotic twins with inflammatory bowel disease. General observations from the study: Healthy co-twins exceeded IBD patients in TCRbeta diversity as measured by inverse Simpson.

This CDR3 comprises 17 residues. Germline V gene lookup returns CDR1 SGHNT and CDR2 YYREEE (reference sequence). Remarks on this clonotype: Its specificity is unknown.

TCRdb re-called the 5' RACE reads and shows each CDR3 protein once, DNA omitted. Its clone listing holds some 450,000 distinct CDR3 sequences. Blood was drawn at over 2 ml per donor. Total RNA was isolated from whole blood without T cell sorting. The TCR was taken from a human donor with ulcerative colitis or Crohn's disease, or a healthy co-twin of an affected twin (not recorded which). What was sequenced was blood. V gene TRBV5-4 combines with J gene TRBJ1-6; with no DNA, the TCRdb D assignment of TRBD1 cannot be verified. CDR3 region: CASSAGQAGSYNSPLHF.